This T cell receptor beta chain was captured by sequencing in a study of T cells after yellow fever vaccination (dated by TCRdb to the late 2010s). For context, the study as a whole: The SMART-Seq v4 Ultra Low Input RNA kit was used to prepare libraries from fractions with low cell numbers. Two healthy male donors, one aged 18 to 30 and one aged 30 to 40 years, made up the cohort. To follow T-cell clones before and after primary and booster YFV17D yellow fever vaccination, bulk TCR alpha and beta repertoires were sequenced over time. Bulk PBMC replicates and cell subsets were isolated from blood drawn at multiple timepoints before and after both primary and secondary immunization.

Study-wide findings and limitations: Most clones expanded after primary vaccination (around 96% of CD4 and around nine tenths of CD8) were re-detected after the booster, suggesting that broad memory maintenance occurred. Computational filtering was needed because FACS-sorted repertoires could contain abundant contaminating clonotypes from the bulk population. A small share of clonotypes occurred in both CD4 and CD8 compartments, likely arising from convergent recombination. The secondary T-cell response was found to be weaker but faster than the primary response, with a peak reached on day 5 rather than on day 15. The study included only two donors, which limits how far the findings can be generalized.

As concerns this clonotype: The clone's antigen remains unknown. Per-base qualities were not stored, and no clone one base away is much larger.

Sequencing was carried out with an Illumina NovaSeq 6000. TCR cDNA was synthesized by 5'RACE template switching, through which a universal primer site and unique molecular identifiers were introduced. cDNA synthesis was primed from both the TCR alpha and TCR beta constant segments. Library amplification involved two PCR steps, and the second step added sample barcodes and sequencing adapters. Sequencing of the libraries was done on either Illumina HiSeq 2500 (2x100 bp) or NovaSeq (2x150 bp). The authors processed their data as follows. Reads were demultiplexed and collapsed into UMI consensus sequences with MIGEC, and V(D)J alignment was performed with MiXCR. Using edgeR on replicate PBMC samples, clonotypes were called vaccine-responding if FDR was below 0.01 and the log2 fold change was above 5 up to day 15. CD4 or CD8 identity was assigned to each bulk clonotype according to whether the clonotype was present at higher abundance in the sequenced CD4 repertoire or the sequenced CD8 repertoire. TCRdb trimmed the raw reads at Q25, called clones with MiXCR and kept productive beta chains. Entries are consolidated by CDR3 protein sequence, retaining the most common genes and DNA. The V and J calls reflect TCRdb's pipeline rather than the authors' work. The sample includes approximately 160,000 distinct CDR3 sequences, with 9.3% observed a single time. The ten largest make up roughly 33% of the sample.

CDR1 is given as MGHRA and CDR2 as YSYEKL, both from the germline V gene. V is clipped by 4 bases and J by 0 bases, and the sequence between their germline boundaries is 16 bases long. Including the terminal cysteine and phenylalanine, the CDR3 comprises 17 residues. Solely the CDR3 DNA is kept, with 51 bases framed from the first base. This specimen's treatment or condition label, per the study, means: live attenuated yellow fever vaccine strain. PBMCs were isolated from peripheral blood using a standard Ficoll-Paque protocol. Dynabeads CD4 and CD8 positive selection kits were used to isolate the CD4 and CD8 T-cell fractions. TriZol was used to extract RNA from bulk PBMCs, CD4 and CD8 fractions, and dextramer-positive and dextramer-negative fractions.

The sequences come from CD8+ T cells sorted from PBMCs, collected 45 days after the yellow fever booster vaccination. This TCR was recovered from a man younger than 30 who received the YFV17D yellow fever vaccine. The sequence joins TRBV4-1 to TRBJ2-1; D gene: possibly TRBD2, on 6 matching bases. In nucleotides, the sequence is TGCGCCAGCAGCCTCTGGGGCGGGGAAAGCTCCTACAATGAGCAGTTCTTC. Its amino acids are CASSLWGGESSYNEQFF.